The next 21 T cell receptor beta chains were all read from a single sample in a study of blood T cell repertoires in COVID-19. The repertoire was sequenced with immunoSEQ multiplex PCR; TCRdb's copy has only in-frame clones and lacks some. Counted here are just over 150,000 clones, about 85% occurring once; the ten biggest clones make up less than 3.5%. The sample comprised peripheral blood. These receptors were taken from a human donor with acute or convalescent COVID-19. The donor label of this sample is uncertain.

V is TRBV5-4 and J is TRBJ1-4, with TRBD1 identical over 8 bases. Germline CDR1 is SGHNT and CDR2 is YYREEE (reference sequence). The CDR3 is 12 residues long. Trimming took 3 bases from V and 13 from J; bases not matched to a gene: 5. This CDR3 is CASSSGGEGLFF. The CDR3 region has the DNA TGTGCCAGCAGCTCAGGGGGCGAAGGACTGTTTTTT.

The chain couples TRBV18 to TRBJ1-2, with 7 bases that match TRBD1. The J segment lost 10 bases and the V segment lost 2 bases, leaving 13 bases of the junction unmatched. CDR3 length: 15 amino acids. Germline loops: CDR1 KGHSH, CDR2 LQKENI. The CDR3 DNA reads TGTGCCAGCTCACCATCCCGGGACAGAGTACCGTCCTACACCTTC. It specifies CASSPSRDRVPSYTF.

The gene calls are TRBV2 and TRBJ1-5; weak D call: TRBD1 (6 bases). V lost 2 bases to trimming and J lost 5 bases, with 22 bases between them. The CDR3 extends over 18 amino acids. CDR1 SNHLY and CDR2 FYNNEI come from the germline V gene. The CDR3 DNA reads TGTGCCAGCAGTGAATTAGGGAAGGGACAACCGAGGGATCAGCCCCAGCATTTT. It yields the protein CASSELGKGQPRDQPQHF.

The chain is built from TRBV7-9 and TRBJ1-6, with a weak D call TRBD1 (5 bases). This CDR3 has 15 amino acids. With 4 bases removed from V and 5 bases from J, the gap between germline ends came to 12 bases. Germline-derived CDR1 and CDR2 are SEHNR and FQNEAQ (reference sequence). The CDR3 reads CASSSGGTDNSPLHF. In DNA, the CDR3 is TGTGCCAGCAGCTCCGGGGGGACGGATAATTCACCCCTCCACTTT.

The CDR3: CASSLAGQTKLFF. The CDR3 bases are TGCGCCAGCAGCTTGGCGGGACAGACCAAACTGTTTTTT. The J gene is TRBJ1-4, the V gene TRBV5-1; TRBD1 aligns across 7 bases. CDR3 size: 13 residues. V dropped 0 bases and J dropped 11; count of bases not matched to a gene: 4. Germline CDR1 reads SGHRS; CDR2 reads YFSETQ.

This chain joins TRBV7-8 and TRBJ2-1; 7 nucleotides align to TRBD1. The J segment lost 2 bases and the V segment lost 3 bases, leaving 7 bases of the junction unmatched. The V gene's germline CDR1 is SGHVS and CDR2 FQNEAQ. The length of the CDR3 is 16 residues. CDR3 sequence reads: CASSFGIRGPYNEQFF. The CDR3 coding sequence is TGTGCCAGCAGCTTCGGCATTAGGGGGCCCTACAATGAGCAGTTCTTC.

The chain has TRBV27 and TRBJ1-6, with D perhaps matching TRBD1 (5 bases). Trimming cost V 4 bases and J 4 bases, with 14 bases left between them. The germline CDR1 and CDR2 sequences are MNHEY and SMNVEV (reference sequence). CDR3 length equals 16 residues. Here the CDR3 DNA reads TGTGCCAGCAGTTCGCTAGACAGCCAATATAATTCACCCCTCCACTTT. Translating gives CASSSLDSQYNSPLHF.

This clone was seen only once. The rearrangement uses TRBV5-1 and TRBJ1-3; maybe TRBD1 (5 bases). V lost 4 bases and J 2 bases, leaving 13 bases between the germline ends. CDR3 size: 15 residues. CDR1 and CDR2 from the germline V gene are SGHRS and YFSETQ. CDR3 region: CASSQGDATGNTIYF. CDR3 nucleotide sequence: TGCGCCAGCAGCCAAGGGGATGCTACTGGAAACACCATATATTTT.

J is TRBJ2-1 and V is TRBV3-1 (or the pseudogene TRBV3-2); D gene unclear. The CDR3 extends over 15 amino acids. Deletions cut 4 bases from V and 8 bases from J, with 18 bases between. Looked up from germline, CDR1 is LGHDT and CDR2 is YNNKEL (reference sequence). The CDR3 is CASSPETQRSDEQFF. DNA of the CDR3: TGTGCCAGCAGCCCCGAGACTCAAAGGAGCGATGAGCAGTTCTTC.

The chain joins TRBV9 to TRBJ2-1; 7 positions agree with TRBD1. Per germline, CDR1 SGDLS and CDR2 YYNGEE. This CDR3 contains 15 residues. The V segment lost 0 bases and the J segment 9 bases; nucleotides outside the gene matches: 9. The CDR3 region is CASSVARLSGGEQFF. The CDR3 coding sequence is TGTGCCAGCAGCGTAGCGAGGTTGTCAGGGGGTGAGCAGTTCTTC.

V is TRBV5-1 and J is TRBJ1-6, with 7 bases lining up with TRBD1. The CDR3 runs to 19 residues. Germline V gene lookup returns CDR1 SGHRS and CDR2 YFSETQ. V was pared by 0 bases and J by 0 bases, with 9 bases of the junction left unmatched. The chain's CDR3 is CASSLVGSGGSSYNSPLHF. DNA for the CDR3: TGCGCCAGCAGCTTGGTGGGTTCAGGGGGGAGCTCCTATAATTCACCCCTCCACTTT.

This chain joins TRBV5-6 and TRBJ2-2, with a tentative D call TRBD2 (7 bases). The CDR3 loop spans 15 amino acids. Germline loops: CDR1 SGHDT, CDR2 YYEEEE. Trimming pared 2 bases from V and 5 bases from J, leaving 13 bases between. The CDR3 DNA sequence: TGTGCCAGCAGCTTCCGGGGGCGGGGGACCGGGGAGCTGTTTTTT. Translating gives CASSFRGRGTGELFF.

The CDR3 here is CASSLGKRGPYGYTF. As DNA, the CDR3 is TGTGCCAGCAGTTTAGGAAAGCGAGGGCCCTATGGCTACACCTTC. The chain employs TRBV27 and TRBJ1-2; D gene ambiguous. V was cut by 2 bases and J by 4 bases, with 14 bases left in between. This CDR3 has 15 residues. In germline, CDR1 is MNHEY, CDR2 SMNVEV (reference sequence).

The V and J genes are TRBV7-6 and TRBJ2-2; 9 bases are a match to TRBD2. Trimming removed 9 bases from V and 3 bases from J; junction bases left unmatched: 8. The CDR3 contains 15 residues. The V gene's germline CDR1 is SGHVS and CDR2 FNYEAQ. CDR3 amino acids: CASKPGLAYTGELFF. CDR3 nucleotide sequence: TGTGCCAGTAAACCGGGACTAGCTTACACCGGGGAGCTGTTTTTT.

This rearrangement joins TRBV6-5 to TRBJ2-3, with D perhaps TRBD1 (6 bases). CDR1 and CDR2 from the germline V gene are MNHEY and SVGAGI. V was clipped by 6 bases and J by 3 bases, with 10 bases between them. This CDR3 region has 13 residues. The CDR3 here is CASRTGWTDTQYF. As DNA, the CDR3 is TGTGCCAGCAGAACAGGGTGGACAGATACGCAGTATTTT.

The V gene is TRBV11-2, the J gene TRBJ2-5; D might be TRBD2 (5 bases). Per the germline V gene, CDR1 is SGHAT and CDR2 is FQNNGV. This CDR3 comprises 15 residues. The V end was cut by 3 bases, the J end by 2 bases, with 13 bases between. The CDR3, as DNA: TGTGCCAGCAGCTTTCAGACGGGATTGCAAGAGACCCAGTACTTC. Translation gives CASSFQTGLQETQYF.

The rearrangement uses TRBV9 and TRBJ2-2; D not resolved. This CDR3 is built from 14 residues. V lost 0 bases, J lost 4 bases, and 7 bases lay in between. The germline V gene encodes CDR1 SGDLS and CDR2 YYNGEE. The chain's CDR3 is CASSVVSSTGELFF. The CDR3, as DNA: TGTGCCAGCAGCGTAGTGTCCTCCACCGGGGAGCTGTTTTTT.

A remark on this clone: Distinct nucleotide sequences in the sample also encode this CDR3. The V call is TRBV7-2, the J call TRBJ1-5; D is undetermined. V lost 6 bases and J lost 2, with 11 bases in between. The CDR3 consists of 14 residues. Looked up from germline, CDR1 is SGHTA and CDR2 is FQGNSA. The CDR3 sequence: CASSSLQGNQPQHF. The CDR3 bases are TGTGCCAGCAGTTCCCTCCAGGGCAATCAGCCCCAGCATTTT.

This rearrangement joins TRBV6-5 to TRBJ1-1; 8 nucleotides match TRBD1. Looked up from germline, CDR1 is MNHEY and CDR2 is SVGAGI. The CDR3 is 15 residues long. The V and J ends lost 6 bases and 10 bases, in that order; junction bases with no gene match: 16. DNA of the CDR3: TGTGCCAGCAGCGGAGGGACAGGTTCTTGGGTTGGAGCTTTCTTT. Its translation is CASSGGTGSWVGAFF.

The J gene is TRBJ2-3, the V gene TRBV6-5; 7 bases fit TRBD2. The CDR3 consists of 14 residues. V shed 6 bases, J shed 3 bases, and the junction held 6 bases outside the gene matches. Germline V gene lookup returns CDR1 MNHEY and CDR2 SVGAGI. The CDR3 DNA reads TGTGCCAGCAGGGGAGGGGCAGAAACAGATACGCAGTATTTT. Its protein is CASRGGAETDTQYF.

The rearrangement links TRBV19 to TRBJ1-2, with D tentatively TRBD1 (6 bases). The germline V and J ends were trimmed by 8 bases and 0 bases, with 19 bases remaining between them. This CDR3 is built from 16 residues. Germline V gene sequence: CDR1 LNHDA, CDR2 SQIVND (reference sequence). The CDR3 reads CASAPMGAAPNYGYTF. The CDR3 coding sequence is TGTGCCAGTGCACCAATGGGGGCAGCTCCTAACTATGGCTACACCTTC.